The 27 T cell receptor beta chains given below trace back to one sample, sequenced in a study of blood T cell repertoires in COVID-19. Clones were read by immunoSEQ multiplex PCR, and TCRdb kept only the in-frame ones, dropping some. The data hold approximately 150,000 clones, with approximately 84% observed a single time. Sample: PBMCs or T cells enriched from blood (not recorded which). The receptors were sampled from a human donor with acute COVID-19. The donor label of this sample is uncertain.

J is TRBJ2-5 and V is TRBV19; D gene unclear. Germline V gives CDR1 LNHDA, CDR2 SQIVND (reference sequence). The germline V and J ends were trimmed by 1 base and 7 bases, with 10 bases remaining between them. This CDR3 has 13 amino acids. The CDR3 nucleotides are TGTGCCAGTAGTATAGGCAGGTTGGGGACCCAGTACTTC. It specifies CASSIGRLGTQYF.

The rearrangement joins TRBV3-1 (or the pseudogene TRBV3-2) to TRBJ2-7; TRBD1 matches at 7 bases. Trimming cost V 1 base and J 3 bases; bases outside gene matches: 3. The CDR3 totals 14 residues. Germline V gene data show CDR1 as LGHDT and CDR2 as YNNKEL (reference sequence). The CDR3 sequence: CASSQGQGDYEQYF. The CDR3 DNA is TGTGCCAGCAGCCAAGGACAGGGAGACTACGAGCAGTACTTC.

This clone was seen a handful of times. The chain couples TRBV19 to TRBJ2-7; a weak D match, TRBD1 (5 bases). The CDR3 length is 14 residues. V was cut by 4 bases and J by 6 bases, with 16 bases left in between. Germline V gene data show CDR1 as LNHDA and CDR2 as SQIVND (reference sequence). CDR3 loop: CASSTDTFRAEQYF. CDR3 DNA sequence: TGTGCCAGTAGTACGGACACCTTTCGAGCCGAGCAGTACTTC. Combining the CDR3 with reference TRBV19 and TRBJ2-7 gives the whole variable domain DGGITQSPKYLFRKEGQNVTLSCEQNLNHDAMYWYRQDPGQGLRLIYYSQIVNDFQKGDIAEGYSVSREKKESFPLTVTSAQKNPTAFYLCASSTDTFRAEQYFGPGTRLTVT.

The CDR3 loop is CASRDREETYEQYF. The CDR3 coding sequence is TGTGCCAGCAGAGACAGGGAAGAAACCTACGAGCAGTACTTC. The chain employs TRBV5-4 and TRBJ2-7; TRBD1 matches at 7 bases. CDR1 SGHNT and CDR2 YYREEE come from the germline V gene (reference sequence). Losses at the gene ends were 5 bases for V and 2 bases for J; bases not matched to a gene: 7. This CDR3 spans 14 amino acids. The complete variable domain, with remaining parts taken from reference TRBV5-4 and TRBJ2-7, reads ETGVTQSPTHLIKTRGQQVTLRCSSQSGHNTVSWYQQALGQGPQFIFQYYREEENGRGNFPPRFSGLQFPNYSSELNVNALELDDSALYLCASRDREETYEQYFGPGTRLTVT.

As regards this clone: This CDR3 is missing its conserved last phenylalanine or tryptophan, likely due to a read error. The DNA is left out, because the CDR3 cannot be placed on it with certainty; the CDR3 is given as TCRdb lists it. The V call is TRBV6-5, the J call TRBJ1-2; the DNA was not used to check the table's D call, TRBD1. Both ends counted, the CDR3 spans 14 residues. From germline, CDR1 is MNHEY and CDR2 SVGAGI. Here the CDR3 reads CASSSMGQPYKVLC.

This rearrangement joins TRBV6-5 to TRBJ2-3; 9 nucleotides align to TRBD2. The CDR3 has 13 amino acids. V was pared by 11 bases and J by 2 bases, with 5 bases of the junction left unmatched. Looked up from germline, CDR1 is MNHEY and CDR2 is SVGAGI. The CDR3: CAPASGVTDTQYF. The CDR3 DNA is TGTGCCCCGGCTAGCGGGGTCACAGATACGCAGTATTTT.

This chain connects TRBV15 to TRBJ2-3; weak D call: TRBD2 (6 bases). Germline V gene sequence: CDR1 LNHNV, CDR2 YYDKDF (reference sequence). The CDR3 is 15 amino acids. V dropped 3 bases and J dropped 2 bases, with 12 bases sitting between them. CDR3 in DNA: TGTGCCACCAGCAGTGGCCGGGACTTCACAGATACGCAGTATTTT. Its protein is CATSSGRDFTDTQYF.

This rearrangement joins TRBV6-1 to TRBJ1-2, with 9 bases matching TRBD1. This CDR3 comprises 15 residues. The junction had 4 bases not matched to a gene; V was cut back by 1 base and J by 4 bases. The germline V gene encodes CDR1 MNHNS and CDR2 SASEGT. This CDR3 is CASSEEQGASYGYTF. DNA for the CDR3: TGTGCCAGCAGTGAAGAACAGGGGGCCTCCTATGGCTACACCTTC.

This chain connects TRBV5-1 to TRBJ1-3; 7 nucleotides align to TRBD1. This CDR3 comprises 14 residues. CDR1 SGHRS and CDR2 YFSETQ come from the germline V gene. With V trimmed by 4 bases and J by 4 bases, 5 bases remained unmatched. Here the CDR3 DNA reads TGCGCCAGCAGCCTACAGGGGAGAGGAAACACCATATATTTT. Translating it yields CASSLQGRGNTIYF.

The chain links TRBV5-6 to TRBJ1-5, with D possibly matching TRBD1 (5 bases). The CDR3 is 13 residues long. V was clipped by 3 bases and J by 6 bases, with 10 bases between them. CDR1 SGHDT and CDR2 YYEEEE come from the germline V gene. CDR3 DNA: TGTGCCAGCAGCTCGGTCAGGGCTCAGCCCCAGCATTTT. Amino acid sequence: CASSSVRAQPQHF.

V usage is TRBV19 and J usage is TRBJ2-7, with 12 bases aligning to TRBD1. The CDR3 consists of 15 residues. The germline V gene has CDR1 LNHDA and CDR2 SQIVND (reference sequence). V gave up 5 bases and J gave up 5 bases; unmatched junction bases: 7. The CDR3 nucleotides read TGTGCCAGTAGTTCAAGGGGACAGGGGGCCAACGAGCAGTACTTC. Protein product: CASSSRGQGANEQYF.

The rearrangement uses TRBV19 and TRBJ1-5, with 9 bases fitting TRBD1. The CDR3 runs to 14 residues. The junction had 8 bases not matched to a gene; V was cut back by 10 bases and J by 4 bases. Germline CDR1 LNHDA, CDR2 SQIVND (reference sequence). CDR3 DNA sequence: TGTGCCACCCGATGGGGGACAGGGAATCAGCCCCAGCATTTT. Translating gives CATRWGTGNQPQHF.

The table lists this clone with a few counts. The chain carries TRBV7-2 and TRBJ2-2; 11 bases fit TRBD2. This CDR3 is built from 16 residues. Looked up from germline, CDR1 is SGHTA and CDR2 is FQGNSA. Trimming took 3 bases from V and 5 from J; bases not matched to a gene: 5. The CDR3 coding sequence is TGTGCCAGCAGCTTTGGGGCTAGCGGGGGGACCGGGGAGCTGTTTTTT. This encodes CASSFGASGGTGELFF.

V is TRBV19 and J is TRBJ2-2; the D is unclear. Trimming shortened V by 0 bases and J by 6 bases, and 23 bases separated the two germline ends. The CDR3 covers 19 residues. Per the germline V gene, CDR1 is LNHDA and CDR2 is SQIVND (reference sequence). CDR3 sequence reads: CASSIDRFAVRTGAGELFF. CDR3 DNA: TGTGCCAGTAGTATAGATCGTTTTGCGGTCCGTACCGGTGCCGGGGAGCTGTTTTTT.

The chain links TRBV9 to TRBJ2-1; TRBD2 agrees at 15 bases. The V segment lost 2 bases and the J segment 4 bases; nucleotides outside the gene matches: 7. The germline V gene has CDR1 SGDLS and CDR2 YYNGEE. This CDR3 is 18 amino acids long. CDR3 nucleotides: TGTGCCAGCAGCGTCGGACTAGCGGGGGGGCCGCTATACAATGAGCAGTTCTTC. It codes for CASSVGLAGGPLYNEQFF.

This rearrangement joins TRBV5-1 to TRBJ2-5, with 8 bases lining up with TRBD2. Germline V gene data show CDR1 as SGHRS and CDR2 as YFSETQ. The CDR3 extends over 15 amino acids. The V segment lost 2 bases and the J segment 1 base; nucleotides outside the gene matches: 4. DNA for the CDR3: TGCGCCAGCAGCTTTGGCGGGGGGACCCAAGAGACCCAGTACTTC. Translation: CASSFGGGTQETQYF.

Details on this clone: Other DNA sequences in this specimen translate into the identical CDR3. The V and J genes are TRBV9 and TRBJ2-1; 10 bases match TRBD2. V was pared by 3 bases and J by 3 bases, with 3 bases of the junction left unmatched. CDR1 and CDR2 (germline): SGDLS, YYNGEE. The CDR3 sequence is 15 residues long. The DNA for the CDR3 is TGTGCCAGCAGCGCTAGCGGGGGAAGCTACAATGAGCAGTTCTTC. Residues: CASSASGGSYNEQFF.

The chain carries TRBV12-3 or TRBV12-4 and TRBJ2-5; possibly TRBD2 for D (5 bases). Trimming removed 6 bases from V and 5 bases from J, with 13 bases in between. CDR3 length equals 13 residues. Here the CDR3 DNA reads TGTGCCAGCAGCGGACCTAGCACGGAGACCCAGTACTTC. Amino acids: CASSGPSTETQYF.

This chain uses TRBV4-3 with TRBJ1-4; 9 bases map to TRBD1. CDR3 length equals 17 residues. Unmatched junction bases numbered 9, after V lost 0 bases and J lost 7 bases. From germline, CDR1 is LGHNA and CDR2 YSLEER. The CDR3 region is CASSQDRYTTGGEKLFF. The CDR3 DNA sequence: TGCGCCAGCAGCCAAGATCGGTATACGACAGGGGGTGAAAAACTGTTTTTT.

The J gene is TRBJ1-2, the V gene TRBV30, with D perhaps TRBD1 (6 bases). Germline lookup yields CDR1 GTSNPN and CDR2 SVGIG (reference sequence). The CDR3 contains 14 residues. V lost 2 bases and J lost 8, with 18 bases in between. As DNA, the CDR3 is TGTGCCTGGAGTACCTTTAGGGGGATCGGCGGCTACACCTTC. It is translated as CAWSTFRGIGGYTF.

The chain links TRBV14 to TRBJ2-3, with 7 bases identical to TRBD2. Germline loops: CDR1 SGHDN, CDR2 FVKESK. The trim removed 1 base at V and 6 bases at J, leaving 16 bases unmatched. This CDR3 comprises 18 residues. This CDR3 is CASSQVPFASGASDTQYF. CDR3 DNA sequence: TGTGCCAGCAGCCAAGTCCCGTTTGCTAGCGGCGCTTCGGATACGCAGTATTTT.

J is TRBJ2-6 and V is TRBV10-1, with D uncertain. Trimming stripped 5 bases from V and 2 bases from J, with 7 bases between. Germline-derived CDR1 and CDR2 are WNHNN and SYGVQD (reference sequence). This CDR3 region has 14 residues. The CDR3 coding sequence is TGCGCCAGCAGTCCAGAGGCTGGGGCCAACGTCCTGACTTTC. This encodes CASSPEAGANVLTF.

The V call is TRBV11-2, the J call TRBJ1-3, with D hard to call. The V end lost 2 bases, the J end lost 0 bases, and 5 bases lay between the germline ends. The germline V gene encodes CDR1 SGHAT and CDR2 FQNNGV. This CDR3 region has 14 residues. DNA of the CDR3: TGTGCCAGCAGCTTAACAAGCTCTGGAAACACCATATATTTT. It yields the protein CASSLTSSGNTIYF.

This clone showed up just once. V is TRBV19 and J is TRBJ2-7; 7 bases fit TRBD2. CDR1 LNHDA and CDR2 SQIVND come from the germline V gene (reference sequence). Unmatched junction bases numbered 8, after V lost 5 bases and J lost 4 bases. There are 14 residues in the CDR3. The CDR3 bases are TGTGCCAGTAGTGTTACTACCGGGAGGTACGAGCAGTACTTC. Translated: CASSVTTGRYEQYF.

The rearrangement joins TRBV5-6 to TRBJ1-1; 7 positions agree with TRBD1. The V gene's germline CDR1 is SGHDT and CDR2 YYEEEE. The length of the CDR3 is 16 residues. The ends lost 5 bases at V and 1 base at J; junction bases unmatched: 11. Written as DNA, the CDR3 is TGTGCCAGCAGGGTCCGGGACAGACTAACGAACACTGAAGCTTTCTTT. Translation: CASRVRDRLTNTEAFF.

The chain is built from TRBV9 and TRBJ1-2; possibly TRBD1 for D (5 bases). V lost 4 bases, J lost 4 bases, and 17 bases lay in between. The CDR3 extends over 15 amino acids. The germline gives CDR1 SGDLS, CDR2 YYNGEE. For the CDR3, the DNA is TGTGCCAGCAGCCCTAAAGCCGGGACTGTCTATGGCTACACCTTC. The encoded protein is CASSPKAGTVYGYTF.

V and J are TRBV9 and TRBJ2-1; D perhaps matches TRBD2 (5 bases). The CDR3 is made up of 15 amino acids. Trimming removed 2 bases at V and 8 bases at J, with 17 bases between. Germline CDR1 and CDR2: SGDLS and YYNGEE. This CDR3 is CASSVTGFSDDEQFF. DNA of the CDR3: TGTGCCAGCAGCGTGACGGGGTTCTCGGATGATGAGCAGTTCTTC.